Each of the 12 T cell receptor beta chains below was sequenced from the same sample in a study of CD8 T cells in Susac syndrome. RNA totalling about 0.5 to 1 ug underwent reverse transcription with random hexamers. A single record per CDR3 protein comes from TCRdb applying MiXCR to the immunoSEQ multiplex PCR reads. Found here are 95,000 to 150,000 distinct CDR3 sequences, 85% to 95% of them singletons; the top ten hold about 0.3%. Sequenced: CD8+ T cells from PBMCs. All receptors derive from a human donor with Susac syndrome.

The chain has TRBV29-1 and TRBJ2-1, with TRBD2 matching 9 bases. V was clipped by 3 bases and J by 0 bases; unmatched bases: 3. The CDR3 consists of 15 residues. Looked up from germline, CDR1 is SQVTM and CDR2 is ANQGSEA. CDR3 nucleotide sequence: TGCAGCGTTGAGGGCGGGGGGGCCTCCTACAATGAGCAGTTCTTC. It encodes CSVEGGGASYNEQFF.

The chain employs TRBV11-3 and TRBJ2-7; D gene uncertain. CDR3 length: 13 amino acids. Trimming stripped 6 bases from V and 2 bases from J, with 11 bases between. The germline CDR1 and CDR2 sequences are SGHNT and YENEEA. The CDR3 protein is CASSEDGTYEQYF. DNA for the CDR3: TGTGCCAGCAGTGAGGACGGAACCTACGAGCAGTACTTC. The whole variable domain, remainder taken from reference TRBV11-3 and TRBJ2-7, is EAGVVQSPRYKIIEKKQPVAFWCNPISGHNTLYWYLQNLGQGPELLIRYENEEAVDDSQLPKDRFSAERLKGVDSTLKIQPAELGDSAVYLCASSEDGTYEQYFGPGTRLTVT.

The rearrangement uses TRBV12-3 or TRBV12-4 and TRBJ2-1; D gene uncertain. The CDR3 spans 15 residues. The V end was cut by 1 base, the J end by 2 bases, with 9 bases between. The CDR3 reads CASSLGLGTYNEQFF. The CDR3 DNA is TGTGCCAGCAGTTTAGGGCTAGGAACCTACAATGAGCAGTTCTTC.

In nucleotides, the CDR3 is TGTGCCAGCAGCGTATACGGGGGGGCGGCAGATACGCAGTATTTT. Translation: CASSVYGGAADTQYF. V usage is TRBV9 and J usage is TRBJ2-3; 8 positions agree with TRBD2. Germline-derived CDR1 and CDR2 are SGDLS and YYNGEE. V dropped 1 base and J dropped 4; count of bases not matched to a gene: 5. CDR3 size: 15 residues. The full variable domain, rest sourced from reference TRBV9 and TRBJ2-3, is DSGVTQTPKHLITATGQRVTLRCSPRSGDLSVYWYQQSLDQGLQFLIQYYNGEERAKGNILERFSAQQFPDLHSELNLSSLELGDSALYFCASSVYGGAADTQYFGPGTRLTVL.

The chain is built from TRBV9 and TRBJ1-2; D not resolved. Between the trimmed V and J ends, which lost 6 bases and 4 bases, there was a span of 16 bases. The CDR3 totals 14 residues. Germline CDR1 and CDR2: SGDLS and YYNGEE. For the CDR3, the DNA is TGTGCCAGCACCAGAAAGAGGGAAGGCTATGGCTACACCTTC. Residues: CASTRKREGYGYTF.

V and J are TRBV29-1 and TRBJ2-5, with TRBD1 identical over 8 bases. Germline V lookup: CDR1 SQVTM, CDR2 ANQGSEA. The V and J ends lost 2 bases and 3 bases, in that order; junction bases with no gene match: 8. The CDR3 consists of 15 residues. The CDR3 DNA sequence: TGCAGCGTTGAAACCCGGGACAGGTTAAAAGAGACCCAGTACTTC. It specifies CSVETRDRLKETQYF.

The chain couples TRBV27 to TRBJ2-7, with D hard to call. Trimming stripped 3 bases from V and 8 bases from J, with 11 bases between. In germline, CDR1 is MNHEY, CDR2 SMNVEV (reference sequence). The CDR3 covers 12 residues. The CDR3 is CASSFPADKQYF. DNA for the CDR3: TGTGCCAGCAGTTTCCCCGCTGACAAGCAGTACTTC.

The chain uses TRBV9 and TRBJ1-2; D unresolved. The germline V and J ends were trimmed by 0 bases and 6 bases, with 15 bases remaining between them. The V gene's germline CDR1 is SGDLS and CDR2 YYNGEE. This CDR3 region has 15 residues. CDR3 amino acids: CASSVVNAPSDGYTF. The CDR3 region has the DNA TGTGCCAGCAGCGTAGTGAACGCCCCTAGCGATGGCTACACCTTC.

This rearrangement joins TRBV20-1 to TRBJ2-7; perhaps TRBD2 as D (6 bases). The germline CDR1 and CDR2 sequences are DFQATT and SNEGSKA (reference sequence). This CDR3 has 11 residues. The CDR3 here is CSLGLEGEQYF. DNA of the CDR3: TGCAGCTTGGGATTGGAGGGCGAGCAGTACTTC.

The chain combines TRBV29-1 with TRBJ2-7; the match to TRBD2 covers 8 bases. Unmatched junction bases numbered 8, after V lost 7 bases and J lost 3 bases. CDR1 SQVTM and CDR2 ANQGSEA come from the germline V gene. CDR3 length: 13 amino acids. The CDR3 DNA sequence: TGCAGCGCTGTCGCGGGGGGCGTCTACGAGCAGTACTTC. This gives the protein CSAVAGGVYEQYF.

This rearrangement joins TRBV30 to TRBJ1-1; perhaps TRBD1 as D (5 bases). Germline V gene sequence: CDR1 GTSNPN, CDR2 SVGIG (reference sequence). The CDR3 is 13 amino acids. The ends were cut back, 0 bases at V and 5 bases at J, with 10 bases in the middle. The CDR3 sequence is CAWSVLEGTEAFF. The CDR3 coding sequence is TGTGCCTGGAGTGTACTCGAGGGGACTGAAGCTTTCTTT.

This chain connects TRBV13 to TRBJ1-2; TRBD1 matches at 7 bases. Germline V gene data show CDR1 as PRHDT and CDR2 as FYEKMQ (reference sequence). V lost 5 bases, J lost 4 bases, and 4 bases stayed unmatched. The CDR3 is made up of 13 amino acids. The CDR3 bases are TGTGCCAGCAGCCAGACAGGGACCTATGGCTACACCTTC. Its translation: CASSQTGTYGYTF.